This T cell receptor beta chain appears in the sequencing data of a study of neurological immune-mediated disorders. This clonotype appeared many times. The method for making cDNA was 5'RACE, and it used 10-nucleotide random UMIs. Over 180 million TCR-beta sequences, together covering 15-18 subjects, were produced by every individual sequencing run that was carried out. TCRdb recomputed calls from the 5' RACE reads with MiXCR, one row per CDR3 protein. The sample lists approximately 100,000 distinct CDR3 sequences, approximately 10% occurring once. Sample time point: longitudinal time-point 3. CDR1 is SEHNR, CDR2 FQNEAQ, per germline (reference sequence). CDR3 length: 13 residues. The V gene end was trimmed by 2 bases and the J gene end by 6 bases; junction bases not matched to a gene: 2.

This TCR was sampled from a female donor with HTLV-1-associated myelopathy (HAM/TSP). Sequenced sample: PBMCs. This sequence joins TRBV7-9 and TRBJ2-3; 7 nucleotides line up with TRBD1. DNA of the CDR3: TGTGCCAGCAGCTTAACAGGGGCCGATACGCAGTATTTT. Its protein is CASSLTGADTQYF.